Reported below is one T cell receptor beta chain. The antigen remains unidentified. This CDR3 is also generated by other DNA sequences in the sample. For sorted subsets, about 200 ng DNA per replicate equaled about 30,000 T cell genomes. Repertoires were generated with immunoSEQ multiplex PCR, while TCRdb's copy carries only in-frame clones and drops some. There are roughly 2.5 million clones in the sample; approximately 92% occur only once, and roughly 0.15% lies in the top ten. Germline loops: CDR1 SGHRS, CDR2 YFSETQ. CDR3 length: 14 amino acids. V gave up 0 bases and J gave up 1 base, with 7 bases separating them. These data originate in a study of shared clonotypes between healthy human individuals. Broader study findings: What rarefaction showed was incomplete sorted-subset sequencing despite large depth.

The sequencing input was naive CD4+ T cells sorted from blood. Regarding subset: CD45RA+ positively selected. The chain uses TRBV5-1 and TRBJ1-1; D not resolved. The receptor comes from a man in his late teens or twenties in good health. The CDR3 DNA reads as TGCGCCAGCAGCTTGGCTCCGGGGAACACTGAAGCTTTCTTT. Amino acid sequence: CASSLAPGNTEAFF.